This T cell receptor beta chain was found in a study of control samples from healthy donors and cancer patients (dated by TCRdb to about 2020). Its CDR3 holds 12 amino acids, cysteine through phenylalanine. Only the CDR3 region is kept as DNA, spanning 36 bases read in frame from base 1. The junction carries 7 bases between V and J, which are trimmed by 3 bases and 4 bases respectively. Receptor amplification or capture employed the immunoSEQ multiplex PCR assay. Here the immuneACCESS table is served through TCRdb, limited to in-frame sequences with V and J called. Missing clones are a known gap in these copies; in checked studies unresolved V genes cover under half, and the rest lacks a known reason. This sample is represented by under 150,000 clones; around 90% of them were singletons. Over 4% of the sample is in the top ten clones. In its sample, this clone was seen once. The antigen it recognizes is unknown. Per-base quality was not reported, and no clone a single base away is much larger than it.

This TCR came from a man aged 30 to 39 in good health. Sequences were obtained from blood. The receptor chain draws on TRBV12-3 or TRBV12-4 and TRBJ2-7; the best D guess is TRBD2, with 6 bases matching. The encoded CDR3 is CASSFGGYEQYF. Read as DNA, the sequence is TGTGCCAGCAGTTTTGGGGGGTACGAGCAGTACTTC.